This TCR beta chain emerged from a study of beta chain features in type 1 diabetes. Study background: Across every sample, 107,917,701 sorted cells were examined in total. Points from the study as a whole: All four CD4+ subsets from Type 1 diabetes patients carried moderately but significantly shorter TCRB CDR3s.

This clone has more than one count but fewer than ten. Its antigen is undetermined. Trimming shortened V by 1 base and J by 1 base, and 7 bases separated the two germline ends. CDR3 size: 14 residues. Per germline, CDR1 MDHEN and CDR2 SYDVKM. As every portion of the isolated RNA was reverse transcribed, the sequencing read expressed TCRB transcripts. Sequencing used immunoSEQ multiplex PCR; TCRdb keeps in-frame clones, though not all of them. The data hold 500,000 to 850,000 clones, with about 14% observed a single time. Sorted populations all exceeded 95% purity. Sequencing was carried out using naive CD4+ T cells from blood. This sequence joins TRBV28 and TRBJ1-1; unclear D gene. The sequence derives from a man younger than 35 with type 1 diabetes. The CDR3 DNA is TGTGCCAGCAGTTTATTTGCATCGAACACTGAAGCTTTCTTT. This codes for CASSLFASNTEAFF.